This is a list of T cell receptor beta chains from one sample in a study of control samples from healthy donors and cancer patients. Sequenced by immunoSEQ multiplex PCR; TCRdb stores in-frame clones only, minus some. Of about 26,000 clones listed, 65% to 90% are singletons. The sequencing sample was made of PBMCs. These receptors were obtained from an older woman with head and neck cancer. The CDR3 runs from the conserved cysteine through the conserved F or W. The D gene is left open where the match is weak. Expanded clones are given a class, and other clones once, few, many or no size at all.

TRBD1,TRBV3-1/TRBV3-2,-,TRBJ1-5,TGTGCCAGCAGCGAGGACAGGGACCAGCCCCAGCATTTT,CASSEDRDQPQHF
-,TRBV18,-,TRBJ1-3,TGTGCCAGCTCCGAGGGAGCGATGGGTGGAAACACCATATATTTT,CASSEGAMGGNTIYF
TRBD2,TRBV4-1,-,TRBJ2-1,TGCGCCAGCAGGGAGAGCGGGACCTACAATGAGCAGTTCTTC,CASRESGTYNEQFF
TRBD1,TRBV30,-,TRBJ2-7,TGTGCCTGGAGTCCGGACAGGTACGTGCAGTACTTC,CAWSPDRYVQYF
-,TRBV5-4,-,TRBJ2-1,TGTGCCAGCAGCTTGGATGGCCCAAGTGACAATGAGCAGTTCTTC,CASSLDGPSDNEQFF
TRBD1,TRBV5-1,-,TRBJ2-1,TGCGCCAGCAGCTATTCAACAGGGGATTCCTCCTACAATGAGCAGTTCTTC,CASSYSTGDSSYNEQFF
-,TRBV7-6,-,TRBJ1-3,TGTGCCAGCAGCCCTCGTACAGGCTACTCTGGAAACACCATATATTTT,CASSPRTGYSGNTIYF
-,TRBV5-6,-,TRBJ1-4,TGTGCCAGCAGCTTGCCAGGGGAGGATGAAAAACTGTTTTTT,CASSLPGEDEKLFF
TRBD1,TRBV7-2,-,TRBJ1-6,TGTGCCAGCAGCTTATCGGCAGGGACAGGGAGTTCACCCCTCCACTTT,CASSLSAGTGSSPLHF
-,TRBV5-1,once,TRBJ1-2,TGCGCCAGCAGCCCTGGGGCAGGGTGGTCGTTCGGCTACACCTTC,CASSPGAGWSFGYTF
-,TRBV7-2,-,TRBJ1-3,TGTGCCAGCAGCTTTGGGCCCAGTTCACTGGTCTCTGGAAACACCATATATTTT,CASSFGPSSLVSGNTIYF
-,TRBV27,-,TRBJ1-5,TGTGCCAGCAGTCCCAATCAGGGTGCAAGGCGCAATCAGCCCCAGCATTTT,CASSPNQGARRNQPQHF
-,TRBV9,-,TRBJ2-2,TGTGCCAGCAGCGTACAAAGGGGTACCGGGGAGCTGTTTTTT,CASSVQRGTGELFF
-,TRBV6-5,-,TRBJ2-1,TGTGCCAGCAGAATCCTGGGCTCCTACAATGAGCAGTTCTTC,CASRILGSYNEQFF
TRBD2,TRBV13,-,TRBJ2-2,TGTGCCAGCAGCTTAACTAGCGGGGGGGCTCTCACCGGGGAGCTGTTTTTT,CASSLTSGGALTGELFF
TRBD2,TRBV19,-,TRBJ2-5,TGTGCCAGTAGTCCACCCAGTAGCGGGAGGGGCGAGACCCAGTACTTC,CASSPPSSGRGETQYF
-,TRBV5-1,-,TRBJ1-2,TGCGCCAGCAGCCTGGATACCGCGGGAAGAGGAGGCTACACCTTC,CASSLDTAGRGGYTF
TRBD1,TRBV27,-,TRBJ1-2,TGTGCCAGCAGTCCGACAGGGGATGGCTACACCTTC,CASSPTGDGYTF